The 7 T cell receptor beta chains listed next were all sequenced from one sample in a study of cytomegalovirus exposure and HLA in healthy donors. PCR employed 60 Vbeta and 13 Jbeta primers. TCRdb's table, derived via immunoSEQ multiplex PCR, lists solely in-frame clones and lacks some. The table shows some 130,000 clones, with 65% to 90% occurring only once. The sequencing sample was made of PBMCs. These receptors originate from a male donor in good health and CMV-seropositive.

This clone was recorded once. The chain combines TRBV19 with TRBJ1-2; 10 positions match TRBD1. Germline V lookup: CDR1 LNHDA, CDR2 SQIVND (reference sequence). The CDR3 is 11 residues long. Trimming removed 10 bases from V and 8 bases from J; junction bases left unmatched: 4. This CDR3 is CATGTGVGYTF. CDR3 nucleotide sequence: TGTGCCACCGGGACAGGGGTGGGCTACACCTTC. The full variable domain, its missing parts supplied by reference TRBV19 and TRBJ1-2, is DGGITQSPKYLFRKEGQNVTLSCEQNLNHDAMYWYRQDPGQGLRLIYYSQIVNDFQKGDIAEGYSVSREKKESFPLTVTSAQKNPTAFYLCATGTGVGYTFGSGTRLTVV.

The genes are TRBV30 and TRBJ2-7; 9 bases are shared with TRBD2. The CDR3 is made up of 14 amino acids. Per the germline V gene, CDR1 is GTSNPN and CDR2 is SVGIG (reference sequence). Trimming took 3 bases from V and 2 from J; bases not matched to a gene: 5. DNA of the CDR3: TGTGCCTGGAGCGTGACTAGCGGACCCTACGAGCAGTACTTC. Encoded protein: CAWSVTSGPYEQYF. The full variable domain, completed using reference TRBV30 and TRBJ2-7, is SQTIHQWPATLVQPVGSPLSLECTVEGTSNPNLYWYRQAAGRGLQLLFYSVGIGQISSEVPQNLSASRPQDRQFILSSKKLLLSDSGFYLCAWSVTSGPYEQYFGPGTRLTVT.

The chain is built from TRBV4-3 and TRBJ2-3; D gene ambiguous. CDR1 LGHNA and CDR2 YSLEER come from the germline V gene. This CDR3 is built from 19 residues. V gave up 0 bases and J gave up 4 bases, with 23 bases separating them. The CDR3 bases are TGCGCCAGCAGCCAAGATTATATCCCACTTCCAGGTCTCCCAGATACGCAGTATTTT. It is translated as CASSQDYIPLPGLPDTQYF.

The rearrangement joins TRBV5-1 to TRBJ2-7; TRBD1 is a possible D gene (5 bases). CDR3 size: 15 residues. Per germline, CDR1 SGHRS and CDR2 YFSETQ. The V and J ends lost 0 bases and 0 bases respectively, with 10 bases between them. CDR3 coding DNA: TGCGCCAGCAGCTTGGGACAGCTGAACTCCTACGAGCAGTACTTC. This translates into CASSLGQLNSYEQYF.

The chain is built from TRBV5-4 and TRBJ1-4, with a tentative D call TRBD1 (5 bases). V lost 2 bases to trimming and J lost 6 bases, with 11 bases between them. CDR3 size: 14 residues. The germline CDR1 and CDR2 sequences are SGHNT and YYREEE (reference sequence). CDR3 loop: CASSLRQGDEKLFF. The CDR3, as DNA: TGTGCCAGCAGCTTACGGCAGGGCGATGAAAAACTGTTTTTT.

V is TRBV9 and J is TRBJ2-1; perhaps TRBD2 as D (5 bases). Per the germline V gene, CDR1 is SGDLS and CDR2 is YYNGEE. Between the trimmed V and J ends, which lost 2 bases and 9 bases, there was a span of 18 bases. The CDR3 is 15 amino acids. The CDR3 here is CASSVGVGATGEQFF. CDR3 DNA: TGTGCCAGCAGCGTCGGAGTGGGAGCCACCGGTGAGCAGTTCTTC.

V gene TRBV7-2 combines with J gene TRBJ2-1; D possibly corresponds to TRBD2 (6 bases). From germline, CDR1 is SGHTA and CDR2 FQGNSA. This CDR3 comprises 13 residues. Deletions cut 4 bases from V and 10 bases from J, with 14 bases between. Written as DNA, the CDR3 is TGTGCCAGCAGCTCAAACTCGGGGAGGGAGCAGTTCTTC. Translated, it gives CASSSNSGREQFF.